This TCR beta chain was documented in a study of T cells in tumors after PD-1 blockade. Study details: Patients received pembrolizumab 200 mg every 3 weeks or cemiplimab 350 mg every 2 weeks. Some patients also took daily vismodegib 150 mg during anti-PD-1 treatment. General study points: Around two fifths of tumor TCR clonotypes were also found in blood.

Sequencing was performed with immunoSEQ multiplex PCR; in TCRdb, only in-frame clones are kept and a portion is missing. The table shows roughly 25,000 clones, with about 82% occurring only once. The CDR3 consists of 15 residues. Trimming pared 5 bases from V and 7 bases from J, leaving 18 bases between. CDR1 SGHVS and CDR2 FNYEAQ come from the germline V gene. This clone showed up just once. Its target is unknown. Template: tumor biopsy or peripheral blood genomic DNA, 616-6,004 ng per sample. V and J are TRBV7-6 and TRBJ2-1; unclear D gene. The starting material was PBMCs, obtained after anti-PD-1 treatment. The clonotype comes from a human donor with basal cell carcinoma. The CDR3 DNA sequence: TGTGCCAGCAGCCTCATGACTGCCGGTACGAATGAGCAGTTCTTC. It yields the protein CASSLMTAGTNEQFF.